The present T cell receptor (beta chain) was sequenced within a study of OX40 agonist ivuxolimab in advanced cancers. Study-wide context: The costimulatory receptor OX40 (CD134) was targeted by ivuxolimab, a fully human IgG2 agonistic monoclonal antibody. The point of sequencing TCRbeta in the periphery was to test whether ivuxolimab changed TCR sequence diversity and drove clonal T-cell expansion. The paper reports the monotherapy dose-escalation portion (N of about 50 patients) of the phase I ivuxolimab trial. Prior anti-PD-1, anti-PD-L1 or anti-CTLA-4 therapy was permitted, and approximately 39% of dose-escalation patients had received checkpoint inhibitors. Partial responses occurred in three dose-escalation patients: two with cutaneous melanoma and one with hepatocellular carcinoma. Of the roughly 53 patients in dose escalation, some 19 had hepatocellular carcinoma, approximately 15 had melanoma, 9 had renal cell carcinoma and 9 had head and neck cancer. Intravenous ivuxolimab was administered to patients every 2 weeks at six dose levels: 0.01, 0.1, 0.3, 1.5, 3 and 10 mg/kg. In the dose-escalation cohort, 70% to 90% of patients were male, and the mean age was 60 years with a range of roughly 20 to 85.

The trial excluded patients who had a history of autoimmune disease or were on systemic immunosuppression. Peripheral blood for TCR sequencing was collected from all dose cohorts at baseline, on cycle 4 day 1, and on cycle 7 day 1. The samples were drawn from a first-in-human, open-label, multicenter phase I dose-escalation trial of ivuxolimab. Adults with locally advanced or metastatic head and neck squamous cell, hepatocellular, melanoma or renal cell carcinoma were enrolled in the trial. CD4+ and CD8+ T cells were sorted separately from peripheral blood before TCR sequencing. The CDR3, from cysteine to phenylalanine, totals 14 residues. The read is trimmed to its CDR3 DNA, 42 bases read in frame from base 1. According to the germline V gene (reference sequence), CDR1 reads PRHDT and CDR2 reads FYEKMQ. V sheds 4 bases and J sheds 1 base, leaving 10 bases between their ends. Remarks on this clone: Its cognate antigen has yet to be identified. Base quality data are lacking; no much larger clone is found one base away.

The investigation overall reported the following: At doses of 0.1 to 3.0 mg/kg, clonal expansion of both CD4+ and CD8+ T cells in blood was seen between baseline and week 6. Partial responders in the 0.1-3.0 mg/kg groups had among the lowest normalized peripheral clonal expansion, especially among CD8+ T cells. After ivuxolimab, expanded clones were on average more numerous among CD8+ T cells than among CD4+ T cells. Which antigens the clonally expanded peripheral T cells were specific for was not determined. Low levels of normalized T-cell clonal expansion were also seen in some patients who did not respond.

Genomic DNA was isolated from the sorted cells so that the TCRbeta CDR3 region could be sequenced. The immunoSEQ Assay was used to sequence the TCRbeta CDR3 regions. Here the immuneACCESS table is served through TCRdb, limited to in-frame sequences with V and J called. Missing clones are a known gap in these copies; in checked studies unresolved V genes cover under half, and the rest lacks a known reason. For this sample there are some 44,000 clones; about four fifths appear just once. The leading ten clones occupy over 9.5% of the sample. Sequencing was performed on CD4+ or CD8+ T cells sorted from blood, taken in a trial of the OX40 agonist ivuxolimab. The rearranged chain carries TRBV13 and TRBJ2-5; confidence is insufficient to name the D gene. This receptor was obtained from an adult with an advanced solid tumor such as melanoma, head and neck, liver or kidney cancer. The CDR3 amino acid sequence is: CASSSSRVQETQYF. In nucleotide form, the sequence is TGTGCCAGCAGCTCCAGCCGAGTCCAAGAGACCCAGTACTTC.